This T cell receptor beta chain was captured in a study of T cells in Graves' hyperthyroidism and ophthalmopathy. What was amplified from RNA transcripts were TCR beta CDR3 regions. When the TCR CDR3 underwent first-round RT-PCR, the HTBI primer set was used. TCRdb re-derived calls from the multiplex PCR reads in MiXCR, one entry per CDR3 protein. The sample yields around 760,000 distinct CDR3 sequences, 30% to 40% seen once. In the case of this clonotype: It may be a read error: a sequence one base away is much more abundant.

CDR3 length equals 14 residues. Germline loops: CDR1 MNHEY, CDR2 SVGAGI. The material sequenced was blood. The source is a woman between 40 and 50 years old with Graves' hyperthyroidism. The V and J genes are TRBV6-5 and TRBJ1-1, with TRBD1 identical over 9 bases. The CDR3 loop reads CAISYEQGASEAFF. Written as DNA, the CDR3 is TGTGCCATCAGTTACGAACAGGGGGCTTCTGAAGCTTTCTTT.